This paragraph covers one TCR beta chain sequence. Sequencing was performed with immunoSEQ multiplex PCR; in TCRdb, only in-frame clones are kept and a portion is missing. This table holds over 95,000 clones, approximately 84% found once. The germline V gene has CDR1 SGDLS and CDR2 YYNGEE. This CDR3 has 15 residues. The J segment lost 1 base and the V segment lost 4 bases, leaving 6 bases of the junction unmatched. The sample belongs to a study of blood T cell repertoires in COVID-19. Study as a whole: In each case, the material was cDNA or gDNA derived from T cells, B-cell-depleted T cells, or PBMCs.

The chain couples TRBV9 to TRBJ2-5; TRBD1 agrees at 8 bases. The specimen sequenced was peripheral blood. This sequence was found in a woman between 55 and 75 years old with acute or convalescent COVID-19. In DNA, the CDR3 is TGTGCCAGCAGCCCCCGGACAGGGACCCAAGAGACCCAGTACTTC. Its protein product is CASSPRTGTQETQYF.